This T cell receptor (beta chain) came from a study of cytomegalovirus exposure and HLA in healthy donors. The PCR contained 60 Vbeta and 13 Jbeta primers. Clones were sequenced by immunoSEQ multiplex PCR, and TCRdb holds only the in-frame ones, with some missing. The sample includes 150,000 to 200,000 clones, around 77% of them seen just once. To note about this clone: Its antigen is not identified.

Study-wide findings and caveats: Presence/absence analysis assumed near-uniform sequencing depth across donors. In a later analysis, HLA-associated TCR beta chains were more clonally expanded than equally common others. Per a later analysis, 18,000 or so TCR beta sequences showed association with HLA alleles at 0.05 false discovery rate. According to a later analysis, most TCR beta chains associated with CMV appeared HLA-restricted.

The specimen sequenced was PBMCs. The TCR originated in a man aged 35 to 55 in good health and CMV-seronegative.

The CDR3 nucleotides read TGCGCCAGCAGCTTGGGGTGGGGAGGTCAGCCCCAGCATTTT. It translates to CASSLGWGGQPQHF. J is TRBJ1-5 and V is TRBV5-1; D is ambiguous. Trimming pared 0 bases from V and 6 bases from J, leaving 10 bases between. Germline V gene lookup returns CDR1 SGHRS and CDR2 YFSETQ. The CDR3 extends over 14 amino acids.